A single sample gave rise to the 16 T cell receptor beta chains below, sequenced in a study of OX40 agonist ivuxolimab in advanced cancers. Some clones are missing from TCRdb's copy, which holds only in-frame ones; the method was immunoSEQ multiplex PCR. The sample gives about 75,000 clones, 86% of which show up once; roughly 8.6% is in the top ten. The specimen was CD4+ or CD8+ T cells sorted from blood, collected in a trial of the OX40 agonist ivuxolimab. These receptors originate from an adult with an advanced solid tumor such as melanoma, head and neck, liver or kidney cancer.

V gene TRBV5-6 combines with J gene TRBJ1-4; D unresolved. V lost 2 bases and J lost 0, with 8 bases in between. The CDR3 runs 15 residues. Germline V gene data show CDR1 as SGHDT and CDR2 as YYEEEE. CDR3 DNA sequence: TGTGCCAGCAGCTTTGGGATCTCAACTAATGAAAAACTGTTTTTT. The encoded protein is CASSFGISTNEKLFF.

The chain couples TRBV28 to TRBJ2-3, with 10 positions matching TRBD1. The CDR3 totals 15 residues. CDR1 and CDR2 from the germline V gene are MDHEN and SYDVKM. The trim removed 5 bases at V and 3 bases at J, leaving 5 bases unmatched. In DNA form, the CDR3 reads TGTGCCAGCAGTCCGATGGACAGGGGGACAGATACGCAGTATTTT. It codes for CASSPMDRGTDTQYF.

This chain uses TRBV6-6 with TRBJ1-2; D unclear. The germline gives CDR1 MNHNY, CDR2 SVGAGI (reference sequence). The CDR3 spans 15 residues. Trimming removed 8 bases at V and 3 bases at J, with 19 bases between. CDR3 residues: CASLGGAQYYYGYTF. The CDR3 nucleotides read TGTGCCAGCCTTGGCGGCGCACAATATTACTATGGCTACACCTTC.

The table lists this clone with a count of one. CDR3 sequence (DNA): TGTGCCAGCTCACAGGACAAGGGCGGGGCACCCCTCCACTTT. Translated, it gives CASSQDKGGAPLHF. The chain carries TRBV7-2 and TRBJ1-6, with TRBD1 as a possible D gene (5 bases). The CDR3 loop spans 14 amino acids. CDR1 is SGHTA and CDR2 is FQGNSA in the germline V gene. Trimming shortened V by 8 bases and J by 11 bases, and 19 bases separated the two germline ends.

The chain uses TRBV27 and TRBJ2-1; 9 bases are shared with TRBD1. Germline values: CDR1 MNHEY, CDR2 SMNVEV (reference sequence). Losses at the gene ends were 6 bases for V and 2 bases for J; bases not matched to a gene: 5. This CDR3 has 15 residues. The CDR3 spells CASSVDRGAYNEQFF. DNA of the CDR3: TGTGCCAGCAGCGTAGACAGGGGGGCCTACAATGAGCAGTTCTTC.

This chain uses TRBV11-2 with TRBJ2-3; 10 bases line up with TRBD2. Trimming cost V 5 bases and J 2 bases; bases outside gene matches: 4. This CDR3 comprises 15 residues. Germline CDR1 is SGHAT and CDR2 is FQNNGV. The chain's CDR3 is CASSTSGRATDTQYF. CDR3 DNA sequence: TGTGCCAGCAGCACGAGCGGGAGGGCCACAGATACGCAGTATTTT.

This sequence joins TRBV5-1 and TRBJ1-2; perhaps TRBD1 as D (6 bases). V was cut by 4 bases and J by 4 bases, with 17 bases left in between. CDR1 SGHRS and CDR2 YFSETQ come from the germline V gene. This CDR3 is 15 amino acids long. The CDR3 is CASSVTGDVGYGYTF. CDR3 coding DNA: TGCGCCAGCAGCGTGACAGGTGACGTTGGCTATGGCTACACCTTC.

CDR3 residues: CASSVGSQETQYF. The CDR3 coding sequence is TGTGCCAGCAGTGTTGGCAGCCAAGAGACCCAGTACTTC. V usage is TRBV2 and J usage is TRBJ2-5; D gene uncertain. The V and J ends lost 4 bases and 1 base respectively, with 7 bases between them. The CDR3 has 13 amino acids. CDR1 and CDR2 from the germline V gene are SNHLY and FYNNEI.

The CDR3 protein is CASTRDVGNTIYF. The CDR3 DNA sequence: TGTGCCAGTACGAGAGACGTCGGAAACACCATATATTTT. V is TRBV19 and J is TRBJ1-3; D unresolved. Trimming took off 7 bases at V and 4 bases at J, with 11 bases between the two ends. CDR3 size: 13 residues. Germline V gene sequence: CDR1 LNHDA, CDR2 SQIVND (reference sequence).

This chain uses TRBV30 with TRBJ1-4; D is unclear. Germline V gene lookup returns CDR1 GTSNPN and CDR2 SVGIG (reference sequence). The CDR3 is made up of 15 amino acids. Trimming removed 5 bases at V and 7 bases at J, with 20 bases between. The CDR3 region is CAWARGGVLREKLFF. In DNA, the CDR3 is TGTGCCTGGGCCCGGGGAGGCGTGTTGCGTGAAAAACTGTTTTTT.

The chain combines TRBV5-1 with TRBJ2-7; 9 nucleotides align to TRBD1. Germline assignment: CDR1 SGHRS and CDR2 YFSETQ. The CDR3 covers 15 residues. With V trimmed by 1 base and J by 4 bases, 6 bases remained unmatched. The CDR3 loop reads CASSLTGTGTYEQYF. The CDR3 DNA follows: TGCGCCAGCAGCTTGACCGGGACAGGGACTTACGAGCAGTACTTC.

The V call is TRBV18, the J call TRBJ1-2; D is uncertain. The V and J ends lost 3 bases and 4 bases respectively, with 12 bases between them. This CDR3 is 14 amino acids long. Germline CDR1 reads KGHSH; CDR2 reads LQKENI. CDR3: CASSPQEESYGYTF. DNA for the CDR3: TGTGCCAGCTCACCGCAAGAGGAGAGCTATGGCTACACCTTC.

This clone was counted a single time. The CDR3 nucleotides read TGTGCCAGCAGCGTAGGTATCAGGACAGGTCACACTGAAGCTTTCTTT. Translated: CASSVGIRTGHTEAFF. This chain uses TRBV9 with TRBJ1-1; 7 bases are a match to TRBD1. Germline V gene sequence: CDR1 SGDLS, CDR2 YYNGEE. This CDR3 is 16 amino acids long. V lost 0 bases to trimming and J lost 3 bases; unmatched junction nucleotides: 8. The variable domain in full, with the rest retrieved from reference TRBV9 and TRBJ1-1, is DSGVTQTPKHLITATGQRVTLRCSPRSGDLSVYWYQQSLDQGLQFLIQYYNGEERAKGNILERFSAQQFPDLHSELNLSSLELGDSALYFCASSVGIRTGHTEAFFGQGTRLTVV.

This chain's CDR3 is CASSFRLQYGYTF. DNA of the CDR3: TGTGCCAGCAGTTTCCGGTTGCAGTATGGCTACACCTTC. This rearrangement joins TRBV27 to TRBJ1-2; D ambiguous. The CDR3 has 13 amino acids. Germline V gene data show CDR1 as MNHEY and CDR2 as SMNVEV (reference sequence). Trimming left V 3 bases short and J 5 bases short, with 10 bases between.

The V and J genes are TRBV27 and TRBJ2-7; a weak D match, TRBD1 (5 bases). Trimming took 8 bases from V and 0 from J, leaving 11 bases between them. This CDR3 is 13 amino acids long. Germline values: CDR1 MNHEY, CDR2 SMNVEV (reference sequence). CDR3 sequence (DNA): TGTGCCAGCCAGTTAGGGGTCTCCTACGAGCAGTACTTC. Translation gives CASQLGVSYEQYF.

This sequence joins TRBV6-5 and TRBJ1-5; D remains unclear. Germline CDR1 MNHEY, CDR2 SVGAGI. This CDR3 comprises 14 residues. V gave up 5 bases and J gave up 0 bases, with 8 bases separating them. The CDR3 bases are TGTGCCAGCAGTCCGGCGGTTAGCAATCAGCCCCAGCATTTT. Its translation is CASSPAVSNQPQHF.